These 13 T cell receptor beta chains were sequenced from one sample in a study of cytomegalovirus exposure and HLA in healthy donors. PCR was performed using 60 Vbeta and 13 Jbeta primers. The assay was immunoSEQ multiplex PCR, and TCRdb's table has in-frame clones only and misses some. The table lists some 200,000 clones, approximately 79% of them singletons, with roughly 1.6% in the top ten. Sequencing input: PBMCs. The receptor set was obtained from a man between 45 and 60 years old in good health and CMV-seronegative.

This clone was recorded a few times. V gene TRBV5-1 combines with J gene TRBJ1-1; 9 positions match TRBD1. The CDR3 is 16 amino acids. V dropped 3 bases and J dropped 1; count of bases not matched to a gene: 7. Germline assignment: CDR1 SGHRS and CDR2 YFSETQ. For the CDR3, the DNA is TGCGCCAGCAGCTACACCGGGACAGGGACGAACACTGAAGCTTTCTTT. Translated: CASSYTGTGTNTEAFF.

Turning to this clone: The sample contains more than one DNA sequence encoding this CDR3. The rearrangement uses TRBV10-3 and TRBJ2-7; 8 positions match TRBD1. Looked up from germline, CDR1 is ENHRY and CDR2 is SYGVKD. The CDR3 is made up of 12 amino acids. V was clipped by 6 bases and J by 3 bases; unmatched bases: 1. The CDR3 DNA is TGTGCCATCAGCGGACAGGGCTACGAGCAGTACTTC. Encoded protein: CAISGQGYEQYF.

This sequence joins TRBV5-6 and TRBJ2-3, with a possible D match to TRBD1 (5 bases). CDR1 SGHDT and CDR2 YYEEEE come from the germline V gene. The V end lost 5 bases, the J end lost 0 bases, and 13 bases lay between the germline ends. The CDR3 spans 15 residues. The CDR3 loop reads CASREQGASTDTQYF. The CDR3 nucleotides are TGTGCCAGCAGGGAGCAGGGCGCTAGCACAGATACGCAGTATTTT.

The rearrangement links TRBV5-4 to TRBJ2-1, with 9 bases lining up with TRBD2. V dropped 6 bases and J dropped 5; count of bases not matched to a gene: 6. CDR1 is SGHNT and CDR2 is YYREEE in the germline V gene (reference sequence). The CDR3 has 14 residues. In DNA form, the CDR3 reads TGTGCCAGCACCTTAGCGGGAGTTAACAATGAGCAGTTCTTC. Its translation: CASTLAGVNNEQFF.

The V gene is TRBV19, the J gene TRBJ1-1; the match to TRBD1 covers 11 bases. Germline CDR1 is LNHDA and CDR2 is SQIVND (reference sequence). The trim removed 7 bases at V and 2 bases at J, leaving 9 bases unmatched. The CDR3 runs to 16 residues. This CDR3 reads CASTKRGTGGNTEAFF. The CDR3 nucleotides are TGTGCCAGTACTAAGAGGGGGACAGGGGGTAACACTGAAGCTTTCTTT.

CDR3 in amino acids: CASSDSTPRYEQYF. The CDR3 nucleotides are TGTGCCAGCAGTGACTCTACTCCCCGCTACGAGCAGTACTTC. V gene TRBV6-1 combines with J gene TRBJ2-7; D is undetermined. Germline CDR1 is MNHNS and CDR2 is SASEGT. Deletions cut 3 bases from V and 3 bases from J, with 12 bases between. The CDR3 is made up of 14 amino acids.

The chain joins TRBV13 to TRBJ2-7, with 10 bases lining up with TRBD1. Germline V gene lookup returns CDR1 PRHDT and CDR2 FYEKMQ (reference sequence). Losses at the gene ends were 4 bases for V and 5 bases for J; bases not matched to a gene: 5. This CDR3 has 14 amino acids. CDR3 residues: CASSSRDRGHEQYF. The DNA for the CDR3 is TGTGCCAGCAGCTCCCGGGACAGGGGTCACGAGCAGTACTTC.

The V gene is TRBV5-5, the J gene TRBJ2-7, with 12 bases aligning to TRBD2. CDR3 length: 13 residues. V lost 2 bases to trimming and J lost 7 bases; unmatched junction nucleotides: 1. Germline-derived CDR1 and CDR2 are SGHKS and YYEKEE (reference sequence). DNA for the CDR3: TGTGCCAGCAGCTTCGGGACTAGCGGGGAGCAGTACTTC. Protein: CASSFGTSGEQYF.

V usage is TRBV28 and J usage is TRBJ2-1; TRBD2 matches 11 bases. Trimming cost V 8 bases and J 8 bases; bases outside gene matches: 8. Germline V lookup: CDR1 MDHEN, CDR2 SYDVKM. The CDR3 covers 14 residues. The DNA of the CDR3 is TGTGCCAGCGCTGGGAGACTAGCGGGATATGAGCAGTTCTTC. Protein sequence: CASAGRLAGYEQFF.

This chain joins TRBV21-1 and TRBJ1-5. TRBV21-1 is an annotated pseudogene. The CDR3 spans 15 residues. Here the CDR3 DNA reads TGTGCCAGCACAACTGACGGGGGTAGCAATCAGCCCCAGCATTTT. It specifies CASTTDGGSNQPQHF.

This clone was counted only a few times. The rearrangement links TRBV28 to TRBJ1-4; 12 positions match TRBD1. The CDR3 totals 18 residues. With V trimmed by 5 bases and J by 7 bases, 14 bases remained unmatched. Germline lookup yields CDR1 MDHEN and CDR2 SYDVKM. CDR3: CASSLIGTGGPKSEKLFF. DNA for the CDR3: TGTGCCAGCAGTCTAATCGGGACAGGGGGCCCGAAGAGTGAAAAACTGTTTTTT.

The chain uses TRBV7-3 and TRBJ2-7, with D possibly being TRBD2 (6 bases). Trimming pared 0 bases from V and 2 bases from J, leaving 11 bases between. Per the germline V gene, CDR1 is SGHTA and CDR2 is FQGTGA. This CDR3 is built from 15 residues. Here the CDR3 DNA reads TGTGCCAGCAGCTTAACACGGGAGAGGCCCTACGAGCAGTACTTC. It specifies CASSLTRERPYEQYF. The variable domain in full, with the rest retrieved from reference TRBV7-3 and TRBJ2-7, is GAGVSQTPSNKVTEKGKYVELRCDPISGHTALYWYRQSLGQGPEFLIYFQGTGAADDSGLPNDRFFAVRPEGSVSTLKIQRTERGDSAVYLCASSLTRERPYEQYFGPGTRLTVT.

The sample holds one count of this clone. For the CDR3, the DNA is TGTGCCTGGAGTGCCGGGACTAGCGGGAAGGAGACCCAGTACTTC. It translates to CAWSAGTSGKETQYF. V and J are TRBV30 and TRBJ2-5, with TRBD2 matching over 13 bases. The V and J ends lost 1 base and 5 bases, in that order; junction bases with no gene match: 4. This CDR3 is built from 15 residues. Germline assignment: CDR1 GTSNPN and CDR2 SVGIG (reference sequence).